A single sample gave rise to the 23 T cell receptor beta chains below, sequenced in a study of cytomegalovirus exposure and HLA in healthy donors. The primer mix had 60 Vbeta and 13 Jbeta primers. Method: immunoSEQ multiplex PCR; TCRdb's copy keeps in-frame clones and lacks some. The table shows 110,000 or so clones, with about 80% occurring only once. The material sequenced was PBMCs. The receptor source for this set is a woman aged 18 to 35 in good health and CMV-seronegative.

This clone was detected only once. The J gene is TRBJ2-1, the V gene TRBV27; D unclear. V was cut by 6 bases and J by 1 base, with 10 bases left in between. This CDR3 contains 14 residues. Germline V gives CDR1 MNHEY, CDR2 SMNVEV (reference sequence). CDR3 in amino acids: CASSSGRSYNEQFF. In nucleotides, the CDR3 is TGTGCCAGCAGCTCAGGCAGGTCCTACAATGAGCAGTTCTTC.

V usage is TRBV4-1 and J usage is TRBJ2-1; possibly TRBD2 for D (6 bases). CDR1 and CDR2 (germline): MGHRA, YSYEKL. This CDR3 has 14 amino acids. The germline V and J ends were trimmed by 0 bases and 14 bases, with 17 bases remaining between them. This chain's CDR3 is CASSQDLTRGFKFF. CDR3 DNA sequence: TGCGCCAGCAGCCAAGATCTGACCCGGGGGTTTAAGTTCTTC.

The V gene is TRBV19, the J gene TRBJ2-7, with a weak D call TRBD1 (5 bases). The CDR3 runs 16 residues. Looked up from germline, CDR1 is LNHDA and CDR2 is SQIVND (reference sequence). V lost 1 base to trimming and J lost 1 base, with 14 bases between them. CDR3 protein: CASSIAYRQESYEQYF. CDR3 nucleotides: TGTGCCAGTAGTATAGCTTACAGGCAGGAGTCCTACGAGCAGTACTTC.

V usage is TRBV11-2 and J usage is TRBJ1-1; D unresolved. Germline lookup yields CDR1 SGHAT and CDR2 FQNNGV. This CDR3 has 13 amino acids. The V and J ends lost 3 bases and 5 bases respectively, with 10 bases between them. The chain's CDR3 is CASSLGELTEAFF. The CDR3 DNA follows: TGTGCCAGCAGCTTGGGCGAGCTGACTGAAGCTTTCTTT.

The CDR3, as DNA: TGTGCCAGCAGTGAAATTCCAGCGGGACTCACAGATACGCAGTATTTT. The encoded protein is CASSEIPAGLTDTQYF. The chain joins TRBV2 to TRBJ2-3; 7 nucleotides line up with TRBD2. Trimming removed 2 bases from V and 2 bases from J; junction bases left unmatched: 7. The CDR3 has 16 amino acids. Germline V lookup: CDR1 SNHLY, CDR2 FYNNEI.

This chain connects TRBV9 to TRBJ1-1; D is uncertain. V was pared by 4 bases and J by 8 bases, with 15 bases between. The CDR3 loop spans 13 amino acids. Germline V gene lookup returns CDR1 SGDLS and CDR2 YYNGEE. CDR3 DNA: TGTGCCAGCAGCTCCACTCGAGGGTCGGAAGCTTTCTTT. Amino acids: CASSSTRGSEAFF.

The CDR3 here is CASSLLMAAGAYNEQFF. The CDR3 nucleotides read TGTGCCAGCAGTTTATTAATGGCAGCGGGGGCGTACAATGAGCAGTTCTTC. The J gene is TRBJ2-1, the V gene TRBV27; 8 positions agree with TRBD2. The junction had 9 bases not matched to a gene; V was cut back by 1 base and J by 4 bases. The CDR3 length is 17 residues. CDR1 and CDR2 from the germline V gene are MNHEY and SMNVEV (reference sequence).

The chain joins TRBV11-1 to TRBJ1-3; D gene unclear. Germline V gene lookup returns CDR1 SGHAT and CDR2 FQDESV (reference sequence). The CDR3 runs 15 residues. The V gene lost 0 bases and the J gene lost 0 bases, with 6 bases spanning the gap. The DNA of the CDR3 is TGTGCCAGCAGCTTAGCGAGACTCTCTGGAAACACCATATATTTT. Translated, it gives CASSLARLSGNTIYF.

The chain combines TRBV6-5 with TRBJ1-6; D may be TRBD1 (5 bases). CDR3 length: 16 residues. V was trimmed by 0 bases and J by 7 bases, leaving 13 bases between them. The V gene's germline CDR1 is MNHEY and CDR2 SVGAGI. The CDR3 DNA reads TGTGCCAGCAGTTACTCTATCAGGGCAGGGAATTCACCCCTCCACTTT. Encoded protein: CASSYSIRAGNSPLHF.

This rearrangement joins TRBV4-1 to TRBJ1-2; D ambiguous. In germline, CDR1 is MGHRA, CDR2 YSYEKL. V was shortened by 7 bases and J by 3 bases, with 15 bases between the two germline ends. This CDR3 region has 14 residues. The CDR3: CASTLREGDYGYTF. In nucleotides, the CDR3 is TGCGCCAGCACCCTGAGAGAGGGAGACTATGGCTACACCTTC.

V usage is TRBV19 and J usage is TRBJ1-2, with D tentatively TRBD1 (6 bases). CDR3 length: 14 amino acids. V lost 4 bases and J 6 bases, leaving 15 bases between the germline ends. Germline-derived CDR1 and CDR2 are LNHDA and SQIVND (reference sequence). The CDR3 bases are TGTGCCAGTAGTACCCAAGGACAGACCAATGGCTACACCTTC. Translation gives CASSTQGQTNGYTF.

The chain employs TRBV9 and TRBJ2-2, with D possibly matching TRBD1 (6 bases). Per the germline V gene, CDR1 is SGDLS and CDR2 is YYNGEE. Trimming left V 0 bases short and J 5 bases short, with 17 bases between. CDR3 length: 17 amino acids. The CDR3 nucleotides are TGTGCCAGCAGCGTAGGCACCACAGGGAGCTTGACCGGGGAGCTGTTTTTT. It specifies CASSVGTTGSLTGELFF.

The chain carries TRBV6-5 and TRBJ2-7; the match to TRBD1 covers 8 bases. Per the germline V gene, CDR1 is MNHEY and CDR2 is SVGAGI. Unmatched junction bases numbered 3, after V lost 4 bases and J lost 1 base. The CDR3 covers 14 residues. DNA for the CDR3: TGTGCCAGCAGTTTAACAGGGGGGTCCTACGAGCAGTACTTC. Translating gives CASSLTGGSYEQYF.

The chain carries TRBV5-1 and TRBJ2-2; TRBD2 matches 9 bases. The CDR3 totals 15 residues. V was pared by 4 bases and J by 5 bases, with 6 bases of the junction left unmatched. Germline V lookup: CDR1 SGHRS, CDR2 YFSETQ. The CDR3 nucleotides are TGCGCCAGCAGCCAAGCGGGAGGTGATACCGGGGAGCTGTTTTTT. Protein: CASSQAGGDTGELFF.

This chain links TRBV4-1 with TRBJ1-3; D gene unclear. Germline V CDR1 and CDR2: MGHRA, YSYEKL. The CDR3 has 15 amino acids. V lost 0 bases to trimming and J lost 2 bases, with 8 bases between them. CDR3 DNA: TGCGCCAGCAGCCAAGATCCCAATGCTGGAAACACCATATATTTT. Its protein is CASSQDPNAGNTIYF.

This chain joins TRBV7-9 and TRBJ2-1; TRBD2 agrees at 10 bases. This CDR3 comprises 16 residues. Germline CDR1 is SEHNR and CDR2 is FQNEAQ (reference sequence). Unmatched junction bases numbered 4, after V lost 1 base and J lost 4 bases. The CDR3: CASSLGLAGVYNEQFF. DNA for the CDR3: TGTGCCAGCAGCTTAGGGCTAGCGGGGGTGTACAATGAGCAGTTCTTC.

This chain connects TRBV7-2 to TRBJ2-3; 8 bases are a match to TRBD2. With V trimmed by 6 bases and J by 2 bases, 4 bases remained unmatched. The CDR3 is made up of 14 amino acids. The germline V gene encodes CDR1 SGHTA and CDR2 FQGNSA. CDR3 in amino acids: CASSTSGPTDTQYF. The CDR3 region has the DNA TGTGCCAGCAGTACTAGCGGTCCCACAGATACGCAGTATTTT.

The V and J genes are TRBV5-6 and TRBJ2-5; D may be TRBD2 (7 bases). V was cut by 3 bases and J by 3 bases, with 15 bases left in between. Per germline, CDR1 SGHDT and CDR2 YYEEEE. The CDR3 loop spans 15 amino acids. The CDR3 DNA reads TGTGCCAGCAGCTGGTGGGGGGGGCCTGAAGAGACCCAGTACTTC. As protein: CASSWWGGPEETQYF.

CDR3 coding DNA: TGTGCCAGCAGTGAACAGGACAGTTCAGATACGCAGTATTTT. Translated, it gives CASSEQDSSDTQYF. The V call is TRBV6-1, the J call TRBJ2-3; possibly TRBD1 for D (6 bases). CDR3 length: 14 residues. CDR1 is MNHNS and CDR2 is SASEGT in the germline V gene. The V and J ends lost 2 bases and 4 bases respectively, with 10 bases between them.

This chain uses TRBV28 with TRBJ2-7; D unclear. Deletions cut 6 bases from V and 4 bases from J, with 7 bases between. CDR3 length equals 11 residues. Germline CDR1 and CDR2: MDHEN and SYDVKM. CDR3 DNA: TGTGCCAGCAGCCGACAATACGAGCAGTACTTC. It encodes CASSRQYEQYF. Using reference TRBV28 and TRBJ2-7 for the parts outside the CDR3, the full variable domain is DVKVTQSSRYLVKRTGEKVFLECVQDMDHENMFWYRQDPGLGLRLIYFSYDVKMKEKGDIPEGYSVSREKKERFSLILESASTNQTSMYLCASSRQYEQYFGPGTRLTVT.

The chain has TRBV7-8 and TRBJ1-1, with TRBD1 matching over 7 bases. Germline V gene data show CDR1 as SGHVS and CDR2 as FQNEAQ. The CDR3 is 13 residues long. V lost 7 bases, J lost 1 base, and 3 bases stayed unmatched. CDR3 DNA: TGTGCCAGCATCCAGGGGGGGAACACTGAAGCTTTCTTT. Its protein product is CASIQGGNTEAFF.

Only a few counts were recorded for this clone. The chain uses TRBV7-8 and TRBJ2-3; TRBD2 agrees at 7 bases. Per germline, CDR1 SGHVS and CDR2 FQNEAQ. Trimming removed 5 bases from V and 2 bases from J; junction bases left unmatched: 7. This CDR3 contains 15 residues. The chain's CDR3 is CASSLRDYHTDTQYF. The CDR3 nucleotides read TGTGCCAGCAGCCTCCGGGACTACCACACAGATACGCAGTATTTT. Based on the CDR3 plus reference TRBV7-8 and TRBJ2-3, the full variable domain is GAGVSQSPRYKVAKRGQDVALRCDPISGHVSLFWYQQALGQGPEFLTYFQNEAQLDKSGLPSDRFFAERPEGSVSTLKIQRTQQEDSAVYLCASSLRDYHTDTQYFGPGTRLTVL.

Remarks on this clone: An end of the junction differs from the germline gene, which may be a read error. This chain joins TRBV30 and TRBJ2-4; D ambiguous. CDR3 length: 16 amino acids. Looked up from germline, CDR1 is GTSNPN and CDR2 is SVGIG (reference sequence). The CDR3 reads CAWSVGRLVDKNSQYF. Here the CDR3 DNA reads TGTGCCTGGAGTGTCGGAAGATTGGTCGACAAAAACAGTCAGTACTTC.